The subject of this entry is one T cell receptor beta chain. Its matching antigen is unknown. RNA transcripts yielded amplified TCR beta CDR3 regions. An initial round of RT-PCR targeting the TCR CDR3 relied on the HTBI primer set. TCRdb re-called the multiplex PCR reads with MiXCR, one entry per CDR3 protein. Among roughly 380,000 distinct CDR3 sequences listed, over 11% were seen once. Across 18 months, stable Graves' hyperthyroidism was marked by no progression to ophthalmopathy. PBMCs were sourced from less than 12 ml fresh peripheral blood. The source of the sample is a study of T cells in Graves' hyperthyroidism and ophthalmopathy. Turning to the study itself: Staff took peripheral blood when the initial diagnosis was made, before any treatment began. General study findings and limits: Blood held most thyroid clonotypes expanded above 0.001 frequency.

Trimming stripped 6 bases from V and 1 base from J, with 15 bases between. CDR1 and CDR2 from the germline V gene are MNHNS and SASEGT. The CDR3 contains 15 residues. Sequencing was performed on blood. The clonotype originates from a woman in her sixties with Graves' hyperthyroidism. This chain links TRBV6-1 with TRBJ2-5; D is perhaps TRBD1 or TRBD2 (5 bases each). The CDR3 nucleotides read TGTGCCAGCAGCTCACGGGGCAGCGCCCAAGAGACCCAGTACTTC. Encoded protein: CASSSRGSAQETQYF.